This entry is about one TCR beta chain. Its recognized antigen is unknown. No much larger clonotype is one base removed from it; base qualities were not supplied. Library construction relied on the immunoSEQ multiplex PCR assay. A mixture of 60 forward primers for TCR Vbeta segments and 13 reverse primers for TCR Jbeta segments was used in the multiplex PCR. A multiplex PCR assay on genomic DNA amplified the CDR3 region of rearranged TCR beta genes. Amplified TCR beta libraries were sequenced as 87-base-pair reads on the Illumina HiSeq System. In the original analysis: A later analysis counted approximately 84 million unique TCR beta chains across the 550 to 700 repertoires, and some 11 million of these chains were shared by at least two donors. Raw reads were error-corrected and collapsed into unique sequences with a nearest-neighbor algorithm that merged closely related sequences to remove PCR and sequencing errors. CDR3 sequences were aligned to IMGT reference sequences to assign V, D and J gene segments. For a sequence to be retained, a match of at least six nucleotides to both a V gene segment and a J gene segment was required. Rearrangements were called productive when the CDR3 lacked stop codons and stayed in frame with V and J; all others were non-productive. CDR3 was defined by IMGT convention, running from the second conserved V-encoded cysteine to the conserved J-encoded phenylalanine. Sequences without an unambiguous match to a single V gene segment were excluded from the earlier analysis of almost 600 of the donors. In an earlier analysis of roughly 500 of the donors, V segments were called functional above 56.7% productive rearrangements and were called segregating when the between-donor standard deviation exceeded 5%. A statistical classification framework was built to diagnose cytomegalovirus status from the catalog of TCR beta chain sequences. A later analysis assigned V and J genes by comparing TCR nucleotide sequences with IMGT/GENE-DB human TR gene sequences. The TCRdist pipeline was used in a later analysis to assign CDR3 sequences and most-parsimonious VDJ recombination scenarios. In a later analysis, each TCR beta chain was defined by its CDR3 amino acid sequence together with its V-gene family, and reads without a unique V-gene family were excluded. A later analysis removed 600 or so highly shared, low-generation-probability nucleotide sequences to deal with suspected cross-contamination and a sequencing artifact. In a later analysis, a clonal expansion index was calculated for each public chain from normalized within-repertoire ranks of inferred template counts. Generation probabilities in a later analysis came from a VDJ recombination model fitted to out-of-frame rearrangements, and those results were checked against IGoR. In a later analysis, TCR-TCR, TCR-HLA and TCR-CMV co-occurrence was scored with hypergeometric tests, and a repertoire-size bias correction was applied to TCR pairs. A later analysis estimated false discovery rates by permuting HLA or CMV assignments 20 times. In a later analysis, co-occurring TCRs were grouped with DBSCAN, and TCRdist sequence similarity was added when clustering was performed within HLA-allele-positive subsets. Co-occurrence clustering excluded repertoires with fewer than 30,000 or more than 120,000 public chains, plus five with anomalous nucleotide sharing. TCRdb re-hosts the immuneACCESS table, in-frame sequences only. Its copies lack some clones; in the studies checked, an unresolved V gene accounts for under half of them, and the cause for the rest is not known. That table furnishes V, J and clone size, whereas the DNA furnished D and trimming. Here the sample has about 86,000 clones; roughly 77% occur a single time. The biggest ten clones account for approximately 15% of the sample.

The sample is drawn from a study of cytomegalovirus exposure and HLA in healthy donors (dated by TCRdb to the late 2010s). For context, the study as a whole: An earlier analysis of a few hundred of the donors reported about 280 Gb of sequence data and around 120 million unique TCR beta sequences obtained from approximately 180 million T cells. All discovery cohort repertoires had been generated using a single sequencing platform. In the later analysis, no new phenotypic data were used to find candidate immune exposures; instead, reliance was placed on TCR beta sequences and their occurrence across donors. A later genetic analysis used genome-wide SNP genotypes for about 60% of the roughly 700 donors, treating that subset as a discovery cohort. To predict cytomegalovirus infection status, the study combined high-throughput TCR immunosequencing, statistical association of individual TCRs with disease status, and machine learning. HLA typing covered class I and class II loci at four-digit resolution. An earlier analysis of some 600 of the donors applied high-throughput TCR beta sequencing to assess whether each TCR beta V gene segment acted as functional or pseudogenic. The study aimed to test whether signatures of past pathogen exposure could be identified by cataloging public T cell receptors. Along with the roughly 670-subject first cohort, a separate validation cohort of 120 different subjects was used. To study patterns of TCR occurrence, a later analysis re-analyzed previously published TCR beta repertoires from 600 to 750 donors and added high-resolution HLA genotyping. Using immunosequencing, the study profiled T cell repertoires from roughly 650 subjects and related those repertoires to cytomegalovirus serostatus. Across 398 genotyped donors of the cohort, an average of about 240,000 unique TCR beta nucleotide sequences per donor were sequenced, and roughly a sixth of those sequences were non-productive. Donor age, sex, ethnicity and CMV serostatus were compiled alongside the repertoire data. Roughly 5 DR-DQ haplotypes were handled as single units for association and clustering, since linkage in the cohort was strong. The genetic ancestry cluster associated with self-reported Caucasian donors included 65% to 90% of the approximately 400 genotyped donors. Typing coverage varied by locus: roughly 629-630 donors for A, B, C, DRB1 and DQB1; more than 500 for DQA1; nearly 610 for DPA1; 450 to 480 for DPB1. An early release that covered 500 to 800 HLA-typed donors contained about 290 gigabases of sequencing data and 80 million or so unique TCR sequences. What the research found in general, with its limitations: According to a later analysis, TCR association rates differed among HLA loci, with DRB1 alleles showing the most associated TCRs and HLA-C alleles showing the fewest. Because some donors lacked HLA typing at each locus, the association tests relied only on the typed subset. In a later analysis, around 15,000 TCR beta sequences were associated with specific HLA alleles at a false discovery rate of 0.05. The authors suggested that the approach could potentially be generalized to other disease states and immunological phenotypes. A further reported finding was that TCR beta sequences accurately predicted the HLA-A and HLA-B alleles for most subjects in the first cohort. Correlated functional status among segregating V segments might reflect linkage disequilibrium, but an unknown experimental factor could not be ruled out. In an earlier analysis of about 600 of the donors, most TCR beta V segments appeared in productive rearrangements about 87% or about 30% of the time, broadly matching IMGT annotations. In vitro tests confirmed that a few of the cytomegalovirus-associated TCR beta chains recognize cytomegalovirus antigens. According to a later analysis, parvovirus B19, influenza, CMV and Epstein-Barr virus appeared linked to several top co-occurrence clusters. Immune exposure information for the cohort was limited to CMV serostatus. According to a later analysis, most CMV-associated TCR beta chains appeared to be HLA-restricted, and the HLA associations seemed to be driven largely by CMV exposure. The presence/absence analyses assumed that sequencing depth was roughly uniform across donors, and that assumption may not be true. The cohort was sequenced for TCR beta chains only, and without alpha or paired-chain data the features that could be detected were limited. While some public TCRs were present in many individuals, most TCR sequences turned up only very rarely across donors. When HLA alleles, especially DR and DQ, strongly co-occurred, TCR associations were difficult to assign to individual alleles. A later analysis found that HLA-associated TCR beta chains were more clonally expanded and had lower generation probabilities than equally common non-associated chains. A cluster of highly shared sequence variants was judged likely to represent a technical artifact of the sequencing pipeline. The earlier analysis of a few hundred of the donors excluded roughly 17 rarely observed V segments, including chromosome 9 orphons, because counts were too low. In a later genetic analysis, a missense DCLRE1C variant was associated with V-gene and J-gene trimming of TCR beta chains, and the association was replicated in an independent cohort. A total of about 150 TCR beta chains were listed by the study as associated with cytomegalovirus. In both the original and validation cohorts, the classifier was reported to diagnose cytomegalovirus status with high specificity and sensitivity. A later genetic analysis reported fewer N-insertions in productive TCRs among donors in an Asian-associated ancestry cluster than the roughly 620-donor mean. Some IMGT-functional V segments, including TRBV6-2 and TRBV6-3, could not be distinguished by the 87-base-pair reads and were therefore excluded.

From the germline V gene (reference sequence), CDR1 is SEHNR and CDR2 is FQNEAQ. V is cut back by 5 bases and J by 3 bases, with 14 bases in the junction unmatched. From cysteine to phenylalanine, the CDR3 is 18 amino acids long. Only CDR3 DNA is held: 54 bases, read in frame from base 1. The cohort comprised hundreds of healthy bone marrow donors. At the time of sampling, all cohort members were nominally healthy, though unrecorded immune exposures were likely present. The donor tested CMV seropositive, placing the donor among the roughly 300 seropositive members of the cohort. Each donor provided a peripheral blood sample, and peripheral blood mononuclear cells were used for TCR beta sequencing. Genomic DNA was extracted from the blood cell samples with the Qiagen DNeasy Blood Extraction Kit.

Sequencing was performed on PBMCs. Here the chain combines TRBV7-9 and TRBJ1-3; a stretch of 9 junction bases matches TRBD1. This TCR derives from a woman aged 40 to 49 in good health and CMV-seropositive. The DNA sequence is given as TGTGCCAGCAGCCCAGCGGGAAAAACAGGGGGCTTTGGAAACACCATATATTTT. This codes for CASSPAGKTGGFGNTIYF.